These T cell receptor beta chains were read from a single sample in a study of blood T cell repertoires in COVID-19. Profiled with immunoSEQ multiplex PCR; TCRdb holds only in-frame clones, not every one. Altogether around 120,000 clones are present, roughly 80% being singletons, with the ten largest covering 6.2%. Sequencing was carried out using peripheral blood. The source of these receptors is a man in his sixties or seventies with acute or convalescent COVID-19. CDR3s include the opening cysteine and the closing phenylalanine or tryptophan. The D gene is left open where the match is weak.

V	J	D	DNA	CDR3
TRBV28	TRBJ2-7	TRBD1	TGTGCCAGCAGTCACACTATCCAGGGGGTGCAGTACTTC	CASSHTIQGVQYF
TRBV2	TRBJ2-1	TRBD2	TGTGCCAGCAGTGAAGAGGGGCTAGCGGGAGGCGGTGAGCAGTTCTTC	CASSEEGLAGGGEQFF
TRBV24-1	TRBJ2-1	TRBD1	TGTGCCACCAGTGATTTACGAAGTGGGACAGGGCATGAGCAGTTCTTC	CATSDLRSGTGHEQFF
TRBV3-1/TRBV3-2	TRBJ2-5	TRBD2	TGTGCCAGCAGCCACCGCGGGGGGGCCTCCCAAGAGACCCAGTACTTC	CASSHRGGASQETQYF
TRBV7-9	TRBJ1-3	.	TGTGCCAGCAGCCTTACAGGGAGCTCTGGAAACACCATATATTTT	CASSLTGSSGNTIYF
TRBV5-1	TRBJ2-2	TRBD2	TGCGCCAGCAGCCCCGGGACTAGCGTCAGGGACGGGGAGCTGTTTTTT	CASSPGTSVRDGELFF
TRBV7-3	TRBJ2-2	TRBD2	TGTGCCAGCAGCTTTCTAGCGGGTTTTACCGGGGAGCTGTTTTTT	CASSFLAGFTGELFF
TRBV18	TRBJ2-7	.	TGTGCCAGCTCACCCGATGACAGAAGATACGAGCAGTACTTC	CASSPDDRRYEQYF
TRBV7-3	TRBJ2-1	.	TGTGCCAGCAGCTTAATGGGCTACCACAATGAGCAGTTCTTC	CASSLMGYHNEQFF
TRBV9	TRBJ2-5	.	TGTGCCAGCACCCTAGGGGGGGAAGAGACCCAGTACTTC	CASTLGGEETQYF
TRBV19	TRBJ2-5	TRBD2	TGTGCCAGTAGTATAGGAATAGCGGGAGGAGGAGAGACCCAGTACTTC	CASSIGIAGGGETQYF